The 30 T cell receptor beta chains in this list originate from one sample, sequenced in a study of blood T cell repertoires in COVID-19. Clones were sequenced by immunoSEQ multiplex PCR, and TCRdb holds only the in-frame ones, with some missing. Among fewer than 300,000 clones listed, about nine tenths were seen once. Sequencing was done on a sample of peripheral blood. The receptors here all came from a woman aged 25 to 39 with COVID-19, enrolled during active disease.

The gene calls are TRBV7-8 and TRBJ1-5, with D possibly matching TRBD1 (6 bases). V lost 5 bases to trimming and J lost 0 bases, with 14 bases between them. The CDR3 runs 16 residues. Germline V gene sequence: CDR1 SGHVS, CDR2 FQNEAQ. The CDR3 DNA reads as TGTGCCAGCAGCCAAAGGGGGGGGTATAGCAATCAGCCCCAGCATTTT. This gives the protein CASSQRGGYSNQPQHF.

This rearrangement joins TRBV25-1 to TRBJ2-2; D is possibly TRBD2 (5 bases). V was pared by 1 base and J by 4 bases, with 13 bases between. The CDR3 covers 16 residues. Germline loops: CDR1 MGHDK, CDR2 SYGVNS. The CDR3 sequence is CASSEFRVRGTGELFF. Written as DNA, the CDR3 is TGTGCCAGCAGTGAATTTCGGGTCCGGGGCACCGGGGAGCTGTTTTTT.

The chain combines TRBV28 with TRBJ1-3; D is possibly TRBD1 (6 bases). This CDR3 spans 12 amino acids. V was clipped by 4 bases and J by 11 bases, with 12 bases between them. Germline CDR1 reads MDHEN; CDR2 reads SYDVKM. The CDR3 loop reads CASSSGQKAIYF. The CDR3 DNA sequence: TGTGCCAGCAGTTCTGGACAGAAGGCCATATATTTT.

CDR3 in amino acids: CASSSLRGHLGYGYTF. The CDR3 nucleotides are TGTGCCAGCAGCTCACTGAGGGGACACCTGGGCTATGGCTACACCTTC. This chain links TRBV11-2 with TRBJ1-2, with D possibly matching TRBD1 (6 bases). CDR3 length: 16 amino acids. Germline lookup yields CDR1 SGHAT and CDR2 FQNNGV. The ends were cut back, 4 bases at V and 4 bases at J, with 19 bases in the middle.

This chain joins TRBV3-1 (or the pseudogene TRBV3-2) and TRBJ2-1, with 8 bases that match TRBD2. The CDR3 length is 13 residues. CDR1 and CDR2 from the germline V gene are LGHDT and YNNKEL (reference sequence). The J segment lost 12 bases and the V segment lost 2 bases, leaving 6 bases of the junction unmatched. The CDR3 coding sequence is TGTGCCAGCAGCCAAACTGCGGGAGGACCGCAGTTCTTC. Its translation: CASSQTAGGPQFF.

The V gene is TRBV5-1, the J gene TRBJ2-7, with 8 bases that match TRBD2. This CDR3 has 16 residues. From germline, CDR1 is SGHRS and CDR2 YFSETQ. V lost 1 base to trimming and J lost 5 bases; unmatched junction nucleotides: 11. The CDR3 DNA is TGCGCCAGCAGCTTGAGTGGGGACGGGAGGGCCCACGAGCAGTACTTC. Protein: CASSLSGDGRAHEQYF.

The chain employs TRBV3-1 (or the pseudogene TRBV3-2) and TRBJ1-1, with D tentatively TRBD1 (5 bases). The V end lost 0 bases, the J end lost 5 bases, and 7 bases lay between the germline ends. The CDR3 is 13 residues long. Germline CDR1 reads LGHDT; CDR2 reads YNNKEL (reference sequence). The CDR3 region is CASSQEGVTEAFF. The DNA of the CDR3 is TGTGCCAGCAGCCAAGAAGGGGTGACTGAAGCTTTCTTT.

This clone was recorded once. V usage is TRBV6-4 and J usage is TRBJ1-2, with D uncertain. The length of the CDR3 is 10 residues. Trimming removed 10 bases at V and 5 bases at J, with 8 bases between. Per germline, CDR1 MRHNA and CDR2 SNTAGT. The CDR3 spells CATKPYGYTF. As DNA, the CDR3 is TGTGCCACAAAGCCTTATGGCTACACCTTC.

The rearrangement uses TRBV5-4 and TRBJ2-1, with D possibly TRBD2 on 6 matching bases. With 4 bases removed from V and 1 base from J, the gap between germline ends came to 18 bases. The CDR3 sequence is 17 residues long. Germline lookup yields CDR1 SGHNT and CDR2 YYREEE (reference sequence). The CDR3 protein is CASSTPSLARSYNEQFF. The CDR3 coding sequence is TGTGCCAGCAGCACACCCTCGCTAGCGAGGTCCTACAATGAGCAGTTCTTC.

V usage is TRBV6-2 or TRBV6-3 and J usage is TRBJ1-1, with 8 bases lining up with TRBD1. This CDR3 has 14 residues. Trimming at V came to 4 bases and at J to 5 bases, leaving 6 bases not matched to a gene. Germline CDR1 reads MNHEY; CDR2 reads SVGEGT. The CDR3 region has the DNA TGTGCCAGCAGTTCCCCCAGGGGGCGGACTGAAGCTTTCTTT. This gives the protein CASSSPRGRTEAFF.

This chain uses TRBV2 with TRBJ1-4; TRBD1 matches 9 bases. The germline CDR1 and CDR2 sequences are SNHLY and FYNNEI. J was trimmed by 2 bases and V by 6 bases; bases with no gene match: 4. The length of the CDR3 is 15 residues. Written as DNA, the CDR3 is TGTGCCAGCAGGCCTACAGGGGGCACTAATGAAAAACTGTTTTTT. Protein sequence: CASRPTGGTNEKLFF.

A single count supports this clone. The chain employs TRBV7-2 and TRBJ2-3, with 8 positions matching TRBD2. The V gene's germline CDR1 is SGHTA and CDR2 FQGNSA. The trim removed 5 bases at V and 6 bases at J, leaving 10 bases unmatched. This CDR3 region has 15 residues. CDR3 protein: CASSPLAGSVDTQYF. CDR3 coding DNA: TGTGCCAGCAGCCCTTTAGCGGGATCTGTCGATACGCAGTATTTT.

The sample holds a few counts of this clone. V gene TRBV5-1 combines with J gene TRBJ2-5; weak D call: TRBD2 (5 bases). The CDR3 has 14 amino acids. Trimming left V 7 bases short and J 0 bases short, with 13 bases between. CDR1 and CDR2 (germline): SGHRS, YFSETQ. The CDR3 spells CASRFRGNQETQYF. CDR3 sequence (DNA): TGCGCCAGCCGATTTAGAGGGAACCAAGAGACCCAGTACTTC. Complete variable domain (other parts from reference TRBV5-1 and TRBJ2-5): KAGVTQTPRYLIKTRGQQVTLSCSPISGHRSVSWYQQTPGQGLQFLFEYFSETQRNKGNFPGRFSGRQFSNSRSEMNVSTLELGDSALYLCASRFRGNQETQYFGPGTRLLVL.

The chain links TRBV2 to TRBJ1-5; 9 positions match TRBD1. There are 16 residues in the CDR3. Germline CDR1 reads SNHLY; CDR2 reads FYNNEI. Germline trimming cut 6 bases from V and 0 bases from J; bases unmatched to any gene: 6. CDR3 sequence (DNA): TGTGCCAGCAGGGGACAGGGCTCGAATAGCAATCAGCCCCAGCATTTT. Amino acids: CASRGQGSNSNQPQHF.

This clone was seen only once. The chain couples TRBV4-2 to TRBJ1-5; maybe TRBD1 (6 bases). Between the trimmed V and J ends, which lost 0 bases and 7 bases, there was a span of 16 bases. Germline V gene data show CDR1 as LGHNA and CDR2 as YNFKEQ. The CDR3 runs to 16 residues. CDR3 protein: CASSQDLGTGKQPQHF. Written as DNA, the CDR3 is TGTGCCAGCAGCCAAGATTTGGGAACAGGGAAACAGCCCCAGCATTTT.

V usage is TRBV6-1 and J usage is TRBJ2-1; D is possibly TRBD1 (6 bases). This CDR3 region has 13 residues. With 3 bases removed from V and 12 bases from J, the gap between germline ends came to 15 bases. Germline V gene lookup returns CDR1 MNHNS and CDR2 SASEGT. CDR3 bases: TGTGCCAGCAGTGATTACAGGGATGGTGGGCAGTTCTTC. Translating it yields CASSDYRDGGQFF.

In regard to this clone: This CDR3 is also generated by other DNA sequences in the sample. This chain connects TRBV3-1 (or the pseudogene TRBV3-2) to TRBJ2-7; 10 bases align to TRBD2. With 4 bases clipped from V and 2 bases from J, the junction kept 2 bases outside the gene matches. CDR3 length equals 14 residues. Per germline, CDR1 LGHDT and CDR2 YNNKEL (reference sequence). The CDR3 spells CASSPSGRAYEQYF. DNA for the CDR3: TGTGCCAGCAGCCCTAGCGGGAGAGCCTACGAGCAGTACTTC.

The chain is built from TRBV25-1 and TRBJ2-1, with TRBD1 identical over 8 bases. Trimming took 1 base from V and 4 from J; bases not matched to a gene: 6. Germline V gives CDR1 MGHDK, CDR2 SYGVNS. CDR3 length: 16 amino acids. The CDR3 region has the DNA TGTGCCAGCAGTGAATGGGGGACAGGCGTTTACAATGAGCAGTTCTTC. Translated, it gives CASSEWGTGVYNEQFF.

The chain is built from TRBV27 and TRBJ2-1; 9 bases are shared with TRBD2. J was trimmed by 0 bases and V by 5 bases; bases with no gene match: 20. The CDR3 loop spans 21 amino acids. Germline CDR1 MNHEY, CDR2 SMNVEV (reference sequence). CDR3 nucleotides: TGTGCCAGCAGTAAAGCTAAGCCGGGACTAGCTAGCGAGAGCTCCTACAATGAGCAGTTCTTC. Protein sequence: CASSKAKPGLASESSYNEQFF.

This chain links TRBV18 with TRBJ2-1, with 8 nucleotides matching TRBD2. Germline CDR1 and CDR2: KGHSH and LQKENI. V dropped 6 bases and J dropped 4; count of bases not matched to a gene: 20. The CDR3 consists of 19 residues. The CDR3 loop is CASSRPVNQASGPYNEQFF. DNA of the CDR3: TGTGCCAGCTCTCGGCCTGTAAATCAGGCTAGCGGGCCTTACAATGAGCAGTTCTTC.

The V call is TRBV27, the J call TRBJ2-1; 10 bases map to TRBD2. CDR1 and CDR2 from the germline V gene are MNHEY and SMNVEV (reference sequence). Trimming cost V 8 bases and J 6 bases; bases outside gene matches: 7. This CDR3 has 14 residues. This CDR3 is CASQNSGRFNEQFF. The CDR3 DNA reads TGTGCCAGCCAAAATAGCGGGAGGTTCAATGAGCAGTTCTTC.

The chain carries TRBV5-1 and TRBJ2-7; 10 nucleotides agree with TRBD2. CDR1 and CDR2 (germline): SGHRS, YFSETQ. The CDR3 has 15 residues. The V and J ends lost 4 bases and 2 bases, in that order; junction bases with no gene match: 6. The CDR3 is CASSPSGRAAYEQYF. The CDR3 coding sequence is TGCGCCAGCAGCCCCAGCGGGAGGGCTGCCTACGAGCAGTACTTC.

This clone occurred once. The chain carries TRBV28 and TRBJ2-4, with 9 bases identical to TRBD1. The CDR3 consists of 16 residues. Germline V gives CDR1 MDHEN, CDR2 SYDVKM. Unmatched junction bases numbered 8, after V lost 6 bases and J lost 2 bases. CDR3 sequence (DNA): TGTGCCAGCAGGGACCGGGACAGGGAATCCAAAAACATTCAGTACTTC. This gives the protein CASRDRDRESKNIQYF.

V and J are TRBV5-4 and TRBJ2-7; 8 bases are shared with TRBD2. The germline CDR1 and CDR2 sequences are SGHNT and YYREEE (reference sequence). The CDR3 spans 14 residues. The V and J ends lost 0 bases and 6 bases, in that order; junction bases with no gene match: 5. CDR3 loop: CASSLGGLVVEQYF. Here the CDR3 DNA reads TGTGCCAGCAGCTTGGGGGGACTAGTAGTCGAGCAGTACTTC. The variable domain in full, with the rest retrieved from reference TRBV5-4 and TRBJ2-7, is ETGVTQSPTHLIKTRGQQVTLRCSSQSGHNTVSWYQQALGQGPQFIFQYYREEENGRGNFPPRFSGLQFPNYSSELNVNALELDDSALYLCASSLGGLVVEQYFGPGTRLTVT.

The V and J genes are TRBV7-7 and TRBJ2-1; 7 bases map to TRBD2. Germline V gene sequence: CDR1 SSHAT, CDR2 FNYEAQ (reference sequence). This CDR3 has 15 residues. Germline trimming cut 4 bases from V and 8 bases from J; bases unmatched to any gene: 11. This chain's CDR3 is CASSSGLGGLDEQFF. In DNA form, the CDR3 reads TGTGCCAGCAGCTCCGGACTAGGCGGACTGGATGAGCAGTTCTTC.

The chain uses TRBV5-4 and TRBJ1-6, with 11 bases aligning to TRBD1. The CDR3 has 15 residues. V shed 1 base, J shed 8 bases, and the junction held 2 bases outside the gene matches. Germline V gives CDR1 SGHNT, CDR2 YYREEE (reference sequence). In nucleotides, the CDR3 is TGTGCCAGCAGCTTGCTGGGACAGGGGGATTCACCCCTCCACTTT. Its translation is CASSLLGQGDSPLHF.

V gene TRBV6-2 or TRBV6-3 combines with J gene TRBJ1-6; D is unresolved. Germline V lookup: CDR1 MNHEY, CDR2 SVGEGT. The CDR3 has 16 residues. V was shortened by 4 bases and J by 0 bases, with 10 bases between the two germline ends. CDR3 nucleotides: TGTGCCAGCAGTTCTTCATCCAGCTCCTATAATTCACCCCTCCACTTT. Its translation is CASSSSSSSYNSPLHF.

The chain carries TRBV4-1 and TRBJ2-1; 10 nucleotides match TRBD2. The CDR3 consists of 16 residues. J gave up 4 bases and V 1 base, and 4 bases lay outside the gene matches. Germline loops: CDR1 MGHRA, CDR2 YSYEKL. The CDR3 reads CASSQALAGEYNEQFF. In DNA, the CDR3 is TGCGCCAGCAGCCAAGCTCTAGCGGGAGAATACAATGAGCAGTTCTTC.

The chain links TRBV7-9 to TRBJ1-2; no reliable D call. The ends were cut back, 1 base at V and 6 bases at J, with 12 bases in the middle. The CDR3 runs to 14 residues. CDR1 is SEHNR and CDR2 is FQNEAQ in the germline V gene (reference sequence). DNA of the CDR3: TGTGCCAGCAGCTTAGTAGCCGGAGGAAATGGCTACACCTTC. Residues: CASSLVAGGNGYTF. Looking up the rest from reference TRBV7-9 and TRBJ1-2 gives the full variable domain: DTGVSQNPRHKITKRGQNVTFRCDPISEHNRLYWYRQTLGQGPEFLTYFQNEAQLEKSRLLSDRFSAERPKGSFSTLEIQRTEQGDSAMYLCASSLVAGGNGYTFGSGTRLTVV.

This clone appeared a single time. The gene calls are TRBV19 and TRBJ2-1; 7 bases align to TRBD2. Germline V gives CDR1 LNHDA, CDR2 SQIVND (reference sequence). The V gene end was trimmed by 7 bases and the J gene end by 9 bases; junction bases not matched to a gene: 6. The CDR3 has 12 residues. CDR3 loop: CASTLGGGEQFF. For the CDR3, the DNA is TGTGCCAGTACCCTTGGCGGGGGTGAGCAGTTCTTC.